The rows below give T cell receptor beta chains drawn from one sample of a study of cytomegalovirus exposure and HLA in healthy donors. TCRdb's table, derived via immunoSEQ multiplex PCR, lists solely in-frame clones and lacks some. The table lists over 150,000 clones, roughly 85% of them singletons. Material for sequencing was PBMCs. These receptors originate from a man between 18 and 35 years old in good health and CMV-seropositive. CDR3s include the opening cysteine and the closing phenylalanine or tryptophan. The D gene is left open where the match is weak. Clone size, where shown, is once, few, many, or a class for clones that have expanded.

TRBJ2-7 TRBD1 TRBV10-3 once CAISGGDRSSYEQYF TGTGCCATCAGTGGAGGGGACAGGTCCTCCTACGAGCAGTACTTC
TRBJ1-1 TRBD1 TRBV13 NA CASNSEQGATEAFF TGTGCCAGCAATTCAGAGCAGGGGGCCACTGAAGCTTTCTTT
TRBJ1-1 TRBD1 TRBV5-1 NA CASSFGQVNTEAFF TGCGCCAGCAGCTTCGGACAGGTTAACACTGAAGCTTTCTTT
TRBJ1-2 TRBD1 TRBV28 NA CASSLYGQGYGYTF TGTGCCAGCAGTTTATACGGACAGGGCTATGGCTACACCTTC
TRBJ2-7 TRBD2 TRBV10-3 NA CAISVSTSGRFEQYF TGTGCCATCAGCGTCTCGACTAGCGGGAGGTTCGAGCAGTACTTC
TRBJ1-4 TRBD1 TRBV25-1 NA CASQGQGNEKLFF TGTGCCAGCCAGGGACAGGGGAATGAAAAACTGTTTTTT
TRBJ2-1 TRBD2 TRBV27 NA CASSLSSGGSYNEQFF TGTGCCAGCAGTTTATCTAGCGGGGGCTCCTACAATGAGCAGTTCTTC
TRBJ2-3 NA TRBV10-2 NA CASEDQNTDTQYF TGCGCCAGCGAGGATCAGAACACAGATACGCAGTATTTT
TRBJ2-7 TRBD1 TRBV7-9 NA CASSLAGQGLYEQYF TGTGCCAGCAGCTTAGCGGGACAGGGGCTTTACGAGCAGTACTTC
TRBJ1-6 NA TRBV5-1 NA CASTEGGNGYNSPLHF TGCGCCAGCACGGAGGGGGGGAATGGCTATAATTCACCCCTCCACTTT
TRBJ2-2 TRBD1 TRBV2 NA CASGGQGNTGELFF TGTGCCAGCGGGGGACAGGGTAACACCGGGGAGCTGTTTTTT
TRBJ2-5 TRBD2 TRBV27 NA CASSRTNLGLASGETQYF TGTGCCAGCAGTCGAACGAACCTCGGACTAGCGTCAGGGGAGACCCAGTACTTC
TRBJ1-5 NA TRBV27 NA CASSLHSNQPQHF TGTGCCAGCAGTTTACATAGCAATCAGCCCCAGCATTTT
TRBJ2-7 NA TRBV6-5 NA CASGVQGYEQYF TGTGCCAGCGGGGTGCAGGGCTACGAGCAGTACTTC
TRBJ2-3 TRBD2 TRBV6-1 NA CASSEWRGGTDTQYF TGTGCCAGCAGTGAATGGCGGGGGGGCACAGATACGCAGTATTTT
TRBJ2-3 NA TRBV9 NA CASSSRGDTQYF TGTGCCAGCAGCTCCCGAGGAGATACGCAGTATTTT
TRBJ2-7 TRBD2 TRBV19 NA CASSRAGGPYEQYF TGTGCCAGTAGTAGGGCGGGAGGGCCCTACGAGCAGTACTTC
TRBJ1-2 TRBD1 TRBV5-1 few CASSLRGNDGYTF TGCGCCAGCAGCCTCAGGGGGAACGATGGCTACACCTTC
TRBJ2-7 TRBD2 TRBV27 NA CASKKFLAGAPDEQYF TGTGCCAGCAAGAAATTTCTAGCGGGGGCCCCAGACGAGCAGTACTTC
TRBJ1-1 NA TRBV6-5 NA CASSYAPQGFSTEAFF TGTGCCAGCAGTTACGCACCACAGGGTTTTAGCACTGAAGCTTTCTTT
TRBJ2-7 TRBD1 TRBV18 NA CASSRDRNAYEQYF TGTGCCAGCTCACGGGACAGGAATGCCTACGAGCAGTACTTC
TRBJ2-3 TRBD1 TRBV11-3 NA CASSRTDRTGTDTQYF TGTGCCAGCAGTCGGACGGACAGGACAGGGACAGATACGCAGTATTTT
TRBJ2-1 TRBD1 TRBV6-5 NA CASSYADRVEQFF TGTGCCAGCAGTTACGCCGACAGGGTGGAGCAGTTCTTC
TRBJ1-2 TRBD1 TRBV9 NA CASNPQGAYGYTF TGTGCCAGCAACCCCCAGGGGGCCTATGGCTACACCTTC
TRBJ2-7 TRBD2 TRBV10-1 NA CASSEGGGLAGLYEQYF TGCGCCAGCAGTGAGGGAGGGGGACTAGCGGGCCTCTACGAGCAGTACTTC
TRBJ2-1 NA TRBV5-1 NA CASSLDSYSQFF TGCGCCAGCAGCCTAGATAGTTATTCGCAGTTCTTC
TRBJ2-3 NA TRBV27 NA CASSVRGEYTDTQYF TGTGCCAGCAGTGTCCGCGGGGAGTACACAGATACGCAGTATTTT
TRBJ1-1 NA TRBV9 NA CASSVEPTVNTEAFF TGTGCCAGCAGCGTAGAGCCCACAGTGAACACTGAAGCTTTCTTT
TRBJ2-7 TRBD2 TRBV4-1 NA CASSLSTSGDYEQYF TGCGCCAGCAGCCTCTCTACTAGCGGGGACTACGAGCAGTACTTC
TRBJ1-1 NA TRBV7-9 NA CASSSPVNTEAFF TGTGCCAGCAGCTCGCCGGTGAACACTGAAGCTTTCTTT
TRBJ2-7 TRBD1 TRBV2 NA CASRRDRGLYEQYF TGTGCCAGCAGGAGGGACAGGGGTTTATACGAGCAGTACTTC
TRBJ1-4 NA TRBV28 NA CASSLQTTNEKLFF TGTGCCAGCAGTTTACAGACAACTAATGAAAAACTGTTTTTT
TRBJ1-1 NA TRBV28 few CASGAGLEAFF TGTGCCAGCGGGGCAGGCCTTGAAGCTTTCTTT
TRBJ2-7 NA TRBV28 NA CASSIQGYPTYEQYF TGTGCCAGCAGCATACAGGGTTACCCCACCTACGAGCAGTACTTC
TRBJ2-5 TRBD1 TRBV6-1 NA CASRVPGQGTETQYF TGTGCCAGCAGAGTTCCGGGACAGGGGACAGAGACCCAGTACTTC
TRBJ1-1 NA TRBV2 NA CASSVTGRAFF TGTGCCAGCAGTGTTACAGGGCGGGCTTTCTTT
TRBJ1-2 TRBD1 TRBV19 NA CASSRDRVGYTF TGTGCCAGTAGTCGGGACAGGGTTGGCTACACCTTC
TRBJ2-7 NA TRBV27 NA CASSLGGGPYEQYF TGTGCCAGCAGTTTAGGGGGGGGGCCCTACGAGCAGTACTTC
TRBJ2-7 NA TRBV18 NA CASSPGSGYEQYF TGTGCCAGCTCACCAGGTAGCGGTTACGAGCAGTACTTC
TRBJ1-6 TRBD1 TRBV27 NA CASSRRQGSSPLHF TGTGCCAGCAGTCGTAGACAGGGATCCTCACCCCTCCACTTT
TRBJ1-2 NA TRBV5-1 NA CASSPPSGGNYGYTF TGCGCCAGCAGCCCCCCGTCCGGGGGTAACTATGGCTACACCTTC
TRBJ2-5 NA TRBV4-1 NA CASSQEGGETQYF TGCGCCAGCAGCCAAGAAGGGGGAGAGACCCAGTACTTC
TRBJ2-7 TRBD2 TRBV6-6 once CASSPLAGAHYEQYF TGTGCCAGCAGTCCACTAGCGGGAGCACACTACGAGCAGTACTTC
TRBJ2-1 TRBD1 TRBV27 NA CASSPGQANEQFF TGTGCCAGCAGTCCAGGACAGGCCAATGAGCAGTTCTTC
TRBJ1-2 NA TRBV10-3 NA CAIKDELGYGYTF TGTGCCATCAAAGACGAGCTAGGCTATGGCTACACCTTC
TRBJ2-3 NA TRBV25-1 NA CASSENYGRGTDTQYF TGTGCCAGCAGTGAAAATTACGGGAGAGGCACAGATACGCAGTATTTT
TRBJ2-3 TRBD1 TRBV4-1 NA CASSHRRTGPVTDTQYF TGCGCCAGCAGCCACCGACGGACAGGGCCGGTCACAGATACGCAGTATTTT
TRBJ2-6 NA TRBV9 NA CASSVALSNPGSGANVLTF TGTGCCAGCAGCGTAGCTTTGAGTAACCCAGGGTCTGGGGCCAACGTCCTGACTTTC
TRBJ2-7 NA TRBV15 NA CATSRGALESEQYF TGTGCCACCAGCAGAGGCGCCCTTGAAAGCGAGCAGTACTTC
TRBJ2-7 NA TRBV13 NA CASSLGLVNYEQYF TGTGCCAGCAGCTTAGGGCTAGTTAACTACGAGCAGTACTTC
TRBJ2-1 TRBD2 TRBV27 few CASSPGTTNNEQFF TGTGCCAGCAGTCCCGGGACTACTAACAATGAGCAGTTCTTC
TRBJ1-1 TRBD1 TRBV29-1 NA CSVFRDRGPEAFF TGCAGCGTTTTCCGGGACAGGGGGCCTGAAGCTTTCTTT
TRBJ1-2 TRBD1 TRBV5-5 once CASSSGQASRFYGYTF TGTGCCAGCAGCTCCGGACAGGCCTCTCGCTTTTATGGCTACACCTTC